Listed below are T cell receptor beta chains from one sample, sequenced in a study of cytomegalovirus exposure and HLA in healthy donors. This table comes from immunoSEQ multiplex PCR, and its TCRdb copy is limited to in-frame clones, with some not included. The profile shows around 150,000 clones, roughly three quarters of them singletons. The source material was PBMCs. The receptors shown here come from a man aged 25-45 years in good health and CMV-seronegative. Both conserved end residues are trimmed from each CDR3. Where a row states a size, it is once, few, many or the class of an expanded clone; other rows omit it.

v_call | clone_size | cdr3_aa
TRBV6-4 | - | ASMLPSGGTSTDTQY
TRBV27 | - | ASSLGGQGLEQY
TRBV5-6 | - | ASSLGRAGPSTGELF
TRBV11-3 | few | ASSLGFRETQY
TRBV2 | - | ASTVLAGEGEQY
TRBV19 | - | ASSKGREFGEQY
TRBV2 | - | ASTQPLNTEAF
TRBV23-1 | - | ASSQSFRLDTQY
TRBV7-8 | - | ASSSKGTSGKDGGELF
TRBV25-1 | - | ASSDRAGKDSGNTIY
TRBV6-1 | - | ASRTQTFSGNTIY
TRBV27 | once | ASSFGNEQF
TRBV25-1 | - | ASAGLTYEQY
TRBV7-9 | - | ASAIREDTEAF
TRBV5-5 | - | ASSLVAGVDTQY
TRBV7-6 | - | ASSFHPGVEQY
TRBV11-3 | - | ASSLGGAPGELF
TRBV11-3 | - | ASSLDLSRAGTGELF
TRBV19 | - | ASMRGFRQPQH
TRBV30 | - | AWSAGLGGPYEQY
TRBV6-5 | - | ASREEGLLNNEQF
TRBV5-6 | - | ASSKTGFYEQY
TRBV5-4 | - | ASMSETYNEQF
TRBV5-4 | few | ASSLPLAGGHEQY
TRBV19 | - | ASSSRDRAGSDQPQH
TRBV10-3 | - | AIKGTSGSYEQY
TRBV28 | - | ASTGTGVMNTEAF
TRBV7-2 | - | ASSTQGTEAF
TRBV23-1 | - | ASSQFLAEEAKNIQY
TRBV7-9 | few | ASSLGQTNTEAF
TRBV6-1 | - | ASTMTPGGTGELF
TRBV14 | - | ASSRVFGEIGYT
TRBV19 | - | ASSLQGTGYNEQF
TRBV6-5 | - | ASTSQGRQPQH
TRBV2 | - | ASRPTGEGYT
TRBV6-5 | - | ASSYSDRESYEQY
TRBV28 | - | ASSIRTSGSKGEQF
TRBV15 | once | ATSRELAYEQY
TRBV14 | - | ASSQLKETQY
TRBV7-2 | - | ASSFGLLLSYNEQF
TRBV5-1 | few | ASSLGAVNTGELF
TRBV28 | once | ASSEHRDRAHEQY